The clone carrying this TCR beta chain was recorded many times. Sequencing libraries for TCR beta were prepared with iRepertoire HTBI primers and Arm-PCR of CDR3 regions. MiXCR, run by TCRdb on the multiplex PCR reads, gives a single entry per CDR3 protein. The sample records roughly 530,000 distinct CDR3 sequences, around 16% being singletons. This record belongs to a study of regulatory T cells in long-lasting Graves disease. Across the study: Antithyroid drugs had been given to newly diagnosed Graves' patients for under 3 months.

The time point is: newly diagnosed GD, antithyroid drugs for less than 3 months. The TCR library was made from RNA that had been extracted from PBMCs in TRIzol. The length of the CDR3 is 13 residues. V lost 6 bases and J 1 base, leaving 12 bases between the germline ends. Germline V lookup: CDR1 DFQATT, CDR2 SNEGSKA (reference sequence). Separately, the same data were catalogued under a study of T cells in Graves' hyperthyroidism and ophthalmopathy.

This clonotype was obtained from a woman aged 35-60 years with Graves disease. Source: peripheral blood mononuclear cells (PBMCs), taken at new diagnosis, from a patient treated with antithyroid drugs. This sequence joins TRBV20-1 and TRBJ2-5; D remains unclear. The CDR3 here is CSALPNPQETQYF. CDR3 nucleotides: TGCAGTGCCCTGCCCAACCCCCAAGAGACCCAGTACTTC.